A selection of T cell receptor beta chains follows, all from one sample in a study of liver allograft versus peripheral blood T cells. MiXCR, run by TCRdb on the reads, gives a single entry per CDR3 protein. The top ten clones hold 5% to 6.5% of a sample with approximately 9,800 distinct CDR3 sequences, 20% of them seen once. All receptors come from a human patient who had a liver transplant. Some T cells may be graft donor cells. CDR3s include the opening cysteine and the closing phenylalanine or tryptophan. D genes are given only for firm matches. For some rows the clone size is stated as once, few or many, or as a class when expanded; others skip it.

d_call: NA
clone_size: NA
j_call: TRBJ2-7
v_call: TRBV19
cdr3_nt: TGTGCCAGTAGTACAGTCGGGAAAGGGGCCGAGCAGTACTTC
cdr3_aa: CASSTVGKGAEQYF

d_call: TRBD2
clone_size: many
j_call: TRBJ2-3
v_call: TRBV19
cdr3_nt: TGTGCCAGTAGTATAAGCGGGAGTCCAGATACGCAGTATTTT
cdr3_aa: CASSISGSPDTQYF

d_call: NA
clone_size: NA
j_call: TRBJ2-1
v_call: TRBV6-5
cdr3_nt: TGTGCCAGCAGTTACTCTACTGGGACCCCCCGGTTCTTC
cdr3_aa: CASSYSTGTPRFF

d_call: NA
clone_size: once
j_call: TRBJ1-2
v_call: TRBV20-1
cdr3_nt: TGCAGTGCGAGACGTACAGGTTCTCTCCATGGCTACACCTTC
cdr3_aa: CSARRTGSLHGYTF

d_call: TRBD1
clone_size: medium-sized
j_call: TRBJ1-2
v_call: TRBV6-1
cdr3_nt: TGTGCCAGCAGTGAGACAGGGGCGGACTATGGCTACACCTTC
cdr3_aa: CASSETGADYGYTF

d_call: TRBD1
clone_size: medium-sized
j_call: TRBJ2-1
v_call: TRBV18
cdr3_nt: TGTGCCAGCTCACCTGAAACGACAGGGGACAATGAGCAGTTCTTC
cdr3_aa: CASSPETTGDNEQFF

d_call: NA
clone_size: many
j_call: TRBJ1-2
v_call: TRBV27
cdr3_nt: TGTGCCAGCAGTTTTTGGGCAGGGGCGGTTGGCTACACCTTC
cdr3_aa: CASSFWAGAVGYTF

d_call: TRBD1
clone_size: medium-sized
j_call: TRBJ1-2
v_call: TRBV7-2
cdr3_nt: TGTGCCAGCAGGGAAGGACAGGAGAGATCCTATGGCTACACCTTC
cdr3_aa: CASREGQERSYGYTF

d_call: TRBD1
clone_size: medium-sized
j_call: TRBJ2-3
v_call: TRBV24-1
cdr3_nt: TGTGCCACCAGGACGGACAGGGGGTATTTT
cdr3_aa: CATRTDRGYF

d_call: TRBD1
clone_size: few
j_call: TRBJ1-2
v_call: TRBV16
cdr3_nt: TGTGCCAGCAGCCACCCGGACAGGGCGCGGAGCTTC
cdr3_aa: CASSHPDRARSF